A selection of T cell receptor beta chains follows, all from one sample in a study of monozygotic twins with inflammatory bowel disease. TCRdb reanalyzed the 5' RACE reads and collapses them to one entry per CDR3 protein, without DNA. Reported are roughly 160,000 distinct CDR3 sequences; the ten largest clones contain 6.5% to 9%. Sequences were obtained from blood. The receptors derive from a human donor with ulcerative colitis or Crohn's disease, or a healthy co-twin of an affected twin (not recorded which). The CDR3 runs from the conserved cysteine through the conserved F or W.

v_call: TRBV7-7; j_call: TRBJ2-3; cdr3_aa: CASSLRPTDTQYF
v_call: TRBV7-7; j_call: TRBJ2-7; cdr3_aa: CASSPSGYEQYF
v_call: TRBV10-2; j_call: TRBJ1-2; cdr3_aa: CASSGRLVGGYTF
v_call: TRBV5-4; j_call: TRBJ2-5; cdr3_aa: CASSLPSGGQETQYF
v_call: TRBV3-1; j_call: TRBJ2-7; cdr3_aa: CASRTGAEQYF
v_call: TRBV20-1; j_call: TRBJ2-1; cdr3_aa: CSAKRSGGNEQFF
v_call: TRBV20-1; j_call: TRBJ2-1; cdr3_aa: CSARGQRVSEQFF
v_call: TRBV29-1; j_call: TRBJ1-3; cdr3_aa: CSAGGTGTSGNTIYF
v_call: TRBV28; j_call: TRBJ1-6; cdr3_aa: CASSLPGVGESSYNSPLHF
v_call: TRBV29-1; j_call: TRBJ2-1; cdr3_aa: CSVRDPYNEQFF
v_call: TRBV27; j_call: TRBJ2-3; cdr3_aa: CASNPRARITDTQYF
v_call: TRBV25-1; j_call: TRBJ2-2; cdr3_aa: CASSEAGSNTGELFF
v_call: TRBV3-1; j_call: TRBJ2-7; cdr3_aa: CASSPGLAGAGFRSYEQYF
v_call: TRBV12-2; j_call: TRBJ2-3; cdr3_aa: CASRFTPTSGRAEGDTQYF
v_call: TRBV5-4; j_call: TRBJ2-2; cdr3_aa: CASRLAGAAAGELFF
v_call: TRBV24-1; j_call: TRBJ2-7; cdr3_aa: CATSPRGTYEQYF
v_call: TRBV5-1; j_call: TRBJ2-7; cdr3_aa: CASSLREDEQYF
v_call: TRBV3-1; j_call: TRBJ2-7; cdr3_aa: CASSQELRQPYEQYF
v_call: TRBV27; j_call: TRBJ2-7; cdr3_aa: CASSARLALEQYF
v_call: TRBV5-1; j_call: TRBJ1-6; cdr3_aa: CASSTLEGGNSPLHF
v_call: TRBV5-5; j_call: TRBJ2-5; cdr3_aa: CASRRLAGVETQYF
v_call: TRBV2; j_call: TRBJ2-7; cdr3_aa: CASSETGGRYEQYF
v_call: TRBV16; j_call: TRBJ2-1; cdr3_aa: CASSLRGKAYNEQFF
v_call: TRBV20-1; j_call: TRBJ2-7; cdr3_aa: CSARVAGGNSYEQYF
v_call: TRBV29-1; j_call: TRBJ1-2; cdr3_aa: CSVELGQFYTF
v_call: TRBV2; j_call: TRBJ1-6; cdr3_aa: CASIQGAGNNSPLHF
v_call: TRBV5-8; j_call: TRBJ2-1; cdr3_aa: CASSAVLRGEQFF
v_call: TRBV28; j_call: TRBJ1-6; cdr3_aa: CASSVQRLPLHF
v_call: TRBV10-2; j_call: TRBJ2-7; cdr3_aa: CASSETPWNEQYF
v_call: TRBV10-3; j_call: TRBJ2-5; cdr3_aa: CAVRQGAQETQYF
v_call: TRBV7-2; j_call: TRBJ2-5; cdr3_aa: CASSLAPGVETQYF
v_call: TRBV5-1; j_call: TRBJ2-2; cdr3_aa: CASSLGVSPNTGELFF
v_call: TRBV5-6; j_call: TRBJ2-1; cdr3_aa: CASSLGDGYEQFF
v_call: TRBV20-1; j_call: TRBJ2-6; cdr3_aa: CSARDGGRGAGANVLTF
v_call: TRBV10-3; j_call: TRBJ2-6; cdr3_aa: CAISEPEIPGQGLAGANVLTF
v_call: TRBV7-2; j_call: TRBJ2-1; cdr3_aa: CASSLATDRGDEQFF
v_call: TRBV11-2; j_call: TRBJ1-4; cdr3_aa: CASSSGRGQSTTSEKLFF
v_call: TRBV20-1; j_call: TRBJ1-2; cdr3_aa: CSAGPGRLGYTF
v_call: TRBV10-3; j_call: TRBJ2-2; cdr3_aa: CAIRRDRGDTGELFF
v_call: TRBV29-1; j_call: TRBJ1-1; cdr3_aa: CSAKDRGRNTEAFF
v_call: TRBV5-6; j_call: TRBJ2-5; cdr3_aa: CASSLAAGPAATQYF
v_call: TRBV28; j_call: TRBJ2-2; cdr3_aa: CASSSRGPGELFF
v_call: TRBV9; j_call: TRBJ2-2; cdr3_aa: CASRTGPNTGELFF
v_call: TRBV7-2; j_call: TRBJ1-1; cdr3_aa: CASSLKKSHAFF
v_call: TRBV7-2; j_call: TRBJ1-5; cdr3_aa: CASSLFTGNNQPQHF
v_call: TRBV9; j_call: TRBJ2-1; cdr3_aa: CASSVGTSGTRNEQFF
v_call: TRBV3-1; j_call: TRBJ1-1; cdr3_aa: CASSQVHPRSDTEAFF
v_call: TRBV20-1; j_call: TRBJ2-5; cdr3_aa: CSAPRGGATETQYF
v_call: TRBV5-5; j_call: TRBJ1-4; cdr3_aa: CASSLEWGRFEKLFF
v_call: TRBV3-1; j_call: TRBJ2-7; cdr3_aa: CASSRTGGSYEQYF
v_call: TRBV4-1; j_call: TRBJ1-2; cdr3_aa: CASSQDRDRVYGYTF